This T cell receptor beta chain originates from a study of cytomegalovirus exposure and HLA in healthy donors. Study-wide results and caveats: Per published accounts, TCR beta sequences correctly predicted the HLA-A and HLA-B alleles of most subjects.

This PCR relied on a set of 60 Vbeta primers and 13 Jbeta primers. Profiled with immunoSEQ multiplex PCR; TCRdb holds only in-frame clones, not every one. The table lists about 140,000 clones, with about 2.2% in the top ten. Concerning this clone: Its matching antigen is unknown.

The CDR3 is made up of 15 amino acids. CDR1 is LGHNA, CDR2 YSLEER, per germline. V shed 2 bases and J shed 5 bases, with 15 bases lying between them. The chain recombines TRBV4-3 with TRBJ1-1, with D possibly matching TRBD1 (6 bases). This receptor was obtained from a woman aged 18-35 years in good health and CMV-seronegative. Input material: PBMCs. In DNA form, the CDR3 reads TGCGCCAGCAGCCAACTAAAGGGGGGGGGAACTGAAGCTTTCTTT. Amino acids: CASSQLKGGGTEAFF.